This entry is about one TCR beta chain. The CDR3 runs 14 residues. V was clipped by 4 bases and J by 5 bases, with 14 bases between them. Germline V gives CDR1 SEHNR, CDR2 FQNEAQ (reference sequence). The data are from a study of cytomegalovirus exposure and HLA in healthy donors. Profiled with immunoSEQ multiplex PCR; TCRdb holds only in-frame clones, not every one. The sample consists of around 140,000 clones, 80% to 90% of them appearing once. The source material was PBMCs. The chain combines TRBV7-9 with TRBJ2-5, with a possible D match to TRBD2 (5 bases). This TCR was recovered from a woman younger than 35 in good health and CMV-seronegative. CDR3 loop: CASSSAGGAETQYF. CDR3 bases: TGTGCCAGCAGCTCGGCGGGTGGCGCGGAGACCCAGTACTTC.